These 12 T cell receptor beta chains were all obtained from the same sample, sequenced in a study of OX40 agonist ivuxolimab in advanced cancers. Produced via immunoSEQ multiplex PCR; TCRdb's table is partial and in-frame only. The sample contains 63,000 or so clones, 90% to 95% of which appear only once. The sequenced sample was CD4+ or CD8+ T cells sorted from blood, obtained in a trial of the OX40 agonist ivuxolimab. The receptors here all came from an adult with an advanced solid tumor such as melanoma, head and neck, liver or kidney cancer.

The J gene is TRBJ2-3, the V gene TRBV4-2, with 7 bases lining up with TRBD1. The CDR3 covers 15 residues. Germline CDR1 and CDR2: LGHNA and YNFKEQ. The junction had 6 bases not matched to a gene; V was cut back by 2 bases and J by 4 bases. The CDR3 region is CASSQRDRVADTQYF. The CDR3 DNA sequence: TGTGCCAGCAGCCAACGGGACAGAGTCGCAGATACGCAGTATTTT.

The chain links TRBV28 to TRBJ1-2; D unresolved. Trimming removed 6 bases at V and 4 bases at J, with 12 bases between. Germline assignment: CDR1 MDHEN and CDR2 SYDVKM. The length of the CDR3 is 13 residues. The CDR3, as DNA: TGTGCCAGCAGCCCGCGGGCCATCTATGGCTACACCTTC. This sequence encodes CASSPRAIYGYTF.

In its sample, this clone was seen once. The V gene is TRBV7-8, the J gene TRBJ1-2; D not resolved. This CDR3 comprises 17 residues. CDR1 is SGHVS, CDR2 FQNEAQ, per germline. Trimming removed 1 base from V and 4 bases from J, with 19 bases in between. The DNA of the CDR3 is TGTGCCAGCAGCTTAGTGGGGTCTCACTTACCGGTCTATGGCTACACCTTC. Translating it yields CASSLVGSHLPVYGYTF.

The chain combines TRBV5-1 with TRBJ2-7; weak D call: TRBD1 (6 bases). The CDR3 contains 15 residues. Germline V CDR1 and CDR2: SGHRS, YFSETQ. V gave up 8 bases and J gave up 0 bases, with 18 bases separating them. CDR3 loop: CARRTQKDSSYEQYV. CDR3 in DNA: TGCGCCAGGCGAACTCAGAAGGACAGCTCCTACGAGCAGTACGTC.

The gene calls are TRBV11-2 and TRBJ2-7; no firm D call. V was cut by 1 base and J by 2 bases, with 15 bases left in between. This CDR3 comprises 16 residues. Germline CDR1 reads SGHAT; CDR2 reads FQNNGV. Here the CDR3 reads CASSLGWAGSAYEQYV. As DNA, the CDR3 is TGTGCCAGCAGCTTAGGCTGGGCAGGATCAGCCTACGAGCAGTACGTC.

This clone was picked up a small number of times. This rearrangement joins TRBV4-2 to TRBJ1-1, with D uncertain. The germline V gene has CDR1 LGHNA and CDR2 YNFKEQ. This CDR3 is built from 14 residues. Between the trimmed V and J ends, which lost 3 bases and 4 bases, there was a span of 12 bases. CDR3 in amino acids: CASSQDRGITEAFF. In DNA, the CDR3 is TGTGCCAGCAGCCAGGACCGAGGCATCACTGAAGCTTTCTTT.

The chain joins TRBV28 to TRBJ1-5; unclear D gene. CDR1 MDHEN and CDR2 SYDVKM come from the germline V gene. V was cut by 3 bases and J by 5 bases, with 14 bases left in between. The CDR3 length is 15 residues. CDR3 sequence: CASSFGRPEDQPQHF. In nucleotides, the CDR3 is TGTGCCAGCAGTTTCGGAAGGCCCGAGGATCAGCCCCAGCATTTT.

This clone has a single count. This chain connects TRBV4-1 to TRBJ2-7; D is unresolved. The germline V gene has CDR1 MGHRA and CDR2 YSYEKL. V dropped 1 base and J dropped 0 bases, with 7 bases sitting between them. This CDR3 contains 14 residues. The CDR3 sequence is CASSQVVDSYEQYV. DNA for the CDR3: TGCGCCAGCAGCCAAGTCGTGGACTCCTACGAGCAGTACGTC.

The chain combines TRBV6-5 with TRBJ1-1; D not certain. The CDR3 has 14 residues. The ends were cut back, 2 bases at V and 1 base at J, with 8 bases in the middle. CDR1 is MNHEY, CDR2 SVGAGI, per germline. CDR3 sequence: CASSYREGNTEAFF. The CDR3 nucleotides read TGTGCCAGCAGTTACAGAGAGGGGAACACTGAAGCTTTCTTT.

Details on this clone: The same CDR3 can be traced to other DNA sequences in this sample. The chain recombines TRBV27 with TRBJ2-1; weak D call: TRBD2 (5 bases). There are 14 residues in the CDR3. Germline loops: CDR1 MNHEY, CDR2 SMNVEV (reference sequence). V gave up 5 bases and J gave up 0 bases, with 8 bases separating them. CDR3 region: CASSSGSSYNEQFF. The CDR3 region has the DNA TGTGCCAGCAGTAGCGGTAGCTCCTACAATGAGCAGTTCTTC.

The rearrangement uses TRBV29-1 and TRBJ1-2, with D maybe TRBD1 (5 bases). The length of the CDR3 is 17 residues. In germline, CDR1 is SQVTM, CDR2 ANQGSEA. Between the trimmed V and J ends, which lost 7 bases and 3 bases, there was a span of 27 bases. For the CDR3, the DNA is TGCAGCGCCGATACGGGGCAGGGAACCTTACTAGACTATGGCTACACCTTC. Translation gives CSADTGQGTLLDYGYTF.

V gene TRBV28 combines with J gene TRBJ2-1; D perhaps matches TRBD1 (6 bases). Looked up from germline, CDR1 is MDHEN and CDR2 is SYDVKM. V was pared by 6 bases and J by 6 bases, with 6 bases between. This CDR3 spans 11 amino acids. The CDR3: CASRDSNEQFF. In DNA form, the CDR3 reads TGTGCCAGCAGGGACAGCAATGAGCAGTTCTTC.